These T cell receptor beta chains were read from a single sample in a study of blood T cell repertoires in COVID-19. The repertoire was sequenced with immunoSEQ multiplex PCR; TCRdb's copy has only in-frame clones and lacks some. The sample consists of approximately 75,000 clones, roughly 85% of them appearing once. Sequenced input: peripheral blood. The receptors come from an elderly woman with acute or convalescent COVID-19. Each CDR3 is given with its conserved first and last residue. Fields, in order: J gene, V gene, D gene, clone size, CDR3 protein, CDR3 DNA. The D gene is left open where the match is weak. The listing skips clone size in some rows; elsewhere it reads once, few, many or a size class.

TRBJ2-7	TRBV27	TRBD1	-	CASSPRTGGTAIEQYF	TGTGCCAGCAGTCCAAGGACAGGGGGCACGGCGATCGAGCAGTACTTC
TRBJ2-6	TRBV19	-	-	CASTAGANVLTF	TGTGCCAGTACTGCTGGGGCCAACGTCCTGACTTTC
TRBJ1-1	TRBV4-1	-	-	CASSQTTGIIEAFF	TGCGCCAGCAGCCAGACGACAGGCATTATCGAAGCTTTCTTT
TRBJ2-1	TRBV27	TRBD2	-	CASRASGSASEQFF	TGTGCCAGCAGAGCTAGCGGGAGTGCATCTGAGCAGTTCTTC
TRBJ2-5	TRBV3-1/TRBV3-2	TRBD2	-	CASSAASGQETQYF	TGTGCCAGCAGCGCGGCTAGCGGCCAAGAGACCCAGTACTTC
TRBJ2-1	TRBV24-1	TRBD2	-	CATSQAGGGEQFF	TGTGCCACCAGTCAAGCGGGAGGGGGGGAGCAGTTCTTC
TRBJ1-6	TRBV10-2	-	-	CASSESPQGRNSPLHF	TGCGCCAGCAGTGAGTCTCCCCAGGGTAGGAATTCACCCCTCCACTTT
TRBJ1-1	TRBV19	TRBD1	-	CASSMGDRENTEAFF	TGTGCCAGTAGTATGGGGGACAGAGAGAACACTGAAGCTTTCTTT
TRBJ1-1	TRBV6-5	-	-	CASSLTKGSSEAFF	TGTGCCAGCAGTCTTACGAAAGGGAGCTCTGAAGCTTTCTTT
TRBJ1-2	TRBV19	-	-	CASSNRAAPGYTF	TGTGCCAGTAGTAACAGGGCAGCACCTGGCTACACCTTC
TRBJ2-5	TRBV9	TRBD2	-	CASSSTSGRAVETQYF	TGTGCCAGCAGCAGCACTAGCGGGAGGGCCGTAGAGACCCAGTACTTC
TRBJ2-2	TRBV27	-	-	CASHSGTNTGELFF	TGTGCCAGCCATTCCGGGACTAACACCGGGGAGCTGTTTTTT
TRBJ2-1	TRBV7-3	-	-	CASSLTFRDEQFF	TGTGCCAGCAGCCTAACCTTTCGAGATGAGCAGTTCTTC
TRBJ2-2	TRBV19	TRBD1	-	CASSRQGAGELFF	TGTGCCAGTAGTCGGCAGGGGGCCGGGGAGCTGTTTTTT
TRBJ1-2	TRBV5-1	-	-	CASSLEPDINGYTF	TGCGCCAGCAGCTTGGAGCCGGACATAAATGGCTACACCTTC
TRBJ1-2	TRBV5-6	TRBD1	-	CASRPGQGAYGYTF	TGTGCCAGCAGACCGGGACAGGGGGCCTATGGCTACACCTTC
TRBJ2-2	TRBV24-1	TRBD1	-	CATSDSTGHTGELFF	TGTGCCACCAGTGATTCGACAGGGCACACCGGGGAGCTGTTTTTT
TRBJ2-1	TRBV24-1	TRBD2	once	CATSESAGVNEQFF	TGTGCCACCAGTGAGAGCGCGGGGGTGAATGAGCAGTTCTTC
TRBJ1-3	TRBV27	-	once	CASSPRSSGNTIYF	TGTGCCAGCAGTCCGAGATCCTCTGGAAACACCATATATTTT
TRBJ1-2	TRBV6-5	TRBD1	-	CASSFDRGHGYTF	TGTGCCAGCAGTTTTGACAGGGGGCATGGCTACACCTTC
TRBJ2-5	TRBV25-1	-	-	CASSPLETQYF	TGTGCCAGCAGTCCCCTTGAGACCCAGTACTTC
TRBJ1-2	TRBV29-1	-	-	CSVTGLYGYTF	TGCAGCGTCACAGGTCTCTATGGCTACACCTTC
TRBJ2-5	TRBV29-1	-	-	CSVEGSEETQYF	TGCAGCGTTGAAGGGTCCGAGGAGACCCAGTACTTC
TRBJ2-1	TRBV5-5	-	-	CASSMLSSSAYNEQFF	TGTGCCAGCAGCATGCTATCTAGCAGTGCCTACAATGAGCAGTTCTTC
TRBJ1-1	TRBV3-1/TRBV3-2	-	-	CASSHDTPKAEAFF	TGTGCCAGCAGTCACGACACCCCGAAGGCTGAAGCTTTCTTT
TRBJ1-5	TRBV18	TRBD1	-	CASSPGQGNQPQHF	TGTGCCAGCTCACCGGGACAGGGCAATCAGCCCCAGCATTTT
TRBJ2-7	TRBV30	TRBD2	-	CAWSEELAGSYYEQYF	TGTGCCTGGAGTGAGGAACTAGCGGGGAGTTACTACGAGCAGTACTTC
TRBJ2-3	TRBV10-3	TRBD2	-	CAISGLAGEKTDTQYF	TGTGCCATCAGTGGCCTAGCGGGAGAAAAGACAGATACGCAGTATTTT
TRBJ1-1	TRBV11-2	-	-	CASSLIPGNTEAFF	TGTGCCAGCAGCTTGATTCCGGGGAACACTGAAGCTTTCTTT
TRBJ1-6	TRBV5-1	TRBD1	-	CASSGTGEPPLHF	TGCGCCAGCAGCGGGACAGGGGAACCACCCCTCCACTTT
TRBJ1-5	TRBV19	TRBD1	-	CASSIGYRGLNQPQHF	TGTGCCAGTAGTATAGGGTACAGGGGGCTAAATCAGCCCCAGCATTTT
TRBJ1-3	TRBV7-9	-	-	CASSLGRAGNTIYF	TGTGCCAGCAGCTTAGGCAGGGCTGGAAACACCATATATTTT
TRBJ1-1	TRBV6-5	-	-	CASSYGGLGEAFF	TGTGCCAGCAGTTACGGGGGGTTGGGTGAAGCTTTCTTT
TRBJ1-6	TRBV4-1	-	few	CASSQELTGHSPLHF	TGCGCCAGCAGCCAGGAACTTACGGGTCACTCACCCCTCCACTTT
TRBJ2-1	TRBV27	TRBD2	-	CASSFRRTSVGEQFF	TGTGCCAGCAGTTTTCGGCGGACTAGCGTGGGGGAGCAGTTCTTC
TRBJ1-2	TRBV6-6	TRBD1	-	CASSYGGQGSWGYTF	TGTGCCAGCAGTTACGGGGGACAGGGAAGTTGGGGCTACACCTTC
TRBJ2-1	TRBV5-4	TRBD2	-	CASSSTSGRTYNEQFF	TGTGCCAGCAGCTCGACTAGCGGGAGGACGTACAATGAGCAGTTCTTC
TRBJ1-1	TRBV19	-	-	CASSPTGRRNTEAFF	TGTGCCAGTAGTCCGACGGGAAGAAGAAACACTGAAGCTTTCTTT
TRBJ1-2	TRBV5-1	-	-	CASSLDGKGGRHGYTF	TGCGCCAGCAGCTTGGACGGGAAGGGAGGGAGGCATGGCTACACCTTC
TRBJ1-6	TRBV12-1	-	-	CASSLTTGQKIYNSPLHF	TGTGCCAGCAGCCTGACGACAGGCCAGAAGATCTATAATTCACCCCTCCACTTT
TRBJ2-2	TRBV7-9	-	-	CASSYLTGELFF	TGTGCCAGCAGCTATCTAACCGGGGAGCTGTTTTTT